Sequencing of this TCR beta chain was carried out in a study of blood T cell repertoires in COVID-19. Trimming took 2 bases from V and 4 from J, leaving 12 bases between them. In germline, CDR1 is MNHEY, CDR2 SVGAGI. There are 14 residues in the CDR3. Using immunoSEQ multiplex PCR, the repertoire was profiled, and TCRdb retains in-frame clones only, with some absent. The sample carries about 370,000 clones, about 89% recorded once. The material sequenced was peripheral blood. This receptor was identified in a woman in her 30s with COVID-19, enrolled during active disease. V and J are TRBV6-5 and TRBJ2-7; D is ambiguous. CDR3 sequence: CASSYAGDQYEQYF. CDR3 DNA: TGTGCCAGCAGTTACGCAGGCGACCAATACGAGCAGTACTTC.